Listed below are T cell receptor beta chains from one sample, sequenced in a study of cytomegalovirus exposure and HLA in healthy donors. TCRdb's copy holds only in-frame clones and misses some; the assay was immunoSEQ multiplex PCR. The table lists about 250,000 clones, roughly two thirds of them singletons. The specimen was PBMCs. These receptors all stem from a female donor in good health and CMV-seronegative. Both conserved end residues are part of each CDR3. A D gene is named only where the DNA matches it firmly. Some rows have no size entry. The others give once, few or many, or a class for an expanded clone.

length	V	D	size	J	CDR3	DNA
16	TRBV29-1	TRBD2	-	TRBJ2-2	CSVGSSGTRLSGELFF	TGCAGCGTTGGTAGCTCCGGGACTAGACTATCCGGGGAGCTGTTTTTT
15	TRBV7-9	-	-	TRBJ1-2	CASSLSSRTFHGYTF	TGTGCCAGCAGCTTATCGTCCCGGACATTTCATGGCTACACCTTC
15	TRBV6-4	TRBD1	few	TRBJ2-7	CASSDSEGQGYEQYF	TGTGCCAGCAGTGACTCGGAGGGACAGGGATACGAGCAGTACTTC
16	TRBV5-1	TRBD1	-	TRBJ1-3	CASSLTGTGSGNTIYF	TGCGCCAGCAGCTTGACCGGGACAGGGTCTGGAAACACCATATATTTT
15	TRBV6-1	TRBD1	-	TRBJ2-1	CASSEATGIYNEQFF	TGTGCCAGCAGTGAAGCGACAGGGATATACAATGAGCAGTTCTTC
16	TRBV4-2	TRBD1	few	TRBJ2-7	CASSQERTGAAYEQYF	TGTGCCAGCAGCCAAGAGAGGACAGGGGCAGCCTACGAGCAGTACTTC
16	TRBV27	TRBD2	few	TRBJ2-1	CASSLYQRERGNEQFF	TGTGCCAGCAGTTTATATCAGCGGGAGAGGGGTAATGAGCAGTTCTTC
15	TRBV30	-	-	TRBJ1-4	CAWSVGAAALEKLFF	TGTGCCTGGAGTGTAGGGGCCGCGGCCCTTGAAAAACTGTTTTTT
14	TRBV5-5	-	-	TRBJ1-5	CASSLADSNQPQHF	TGTGCCAGCAGCTTAGCGGATAGCAATCAGCCCCAGCATTTT
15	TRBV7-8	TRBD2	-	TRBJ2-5	CASSHLAGAGETQYF	TGTGCCAGCAGCCACCTAGCGGGAGCTGGTGAGACCCAGTACTTC
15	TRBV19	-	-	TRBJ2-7	CASSPQNGVTYEQYF	TGTGCCAGTAGCCCGCAAAACGGGGTGACCTACGAGCAGTACTTC
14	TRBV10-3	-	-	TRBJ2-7	CAISSTPVPYEQYF	TGTGCCATCAGTAGCACCCCTGTCCCCTACGAGCAGTACTTC
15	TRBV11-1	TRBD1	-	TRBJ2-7	CASSLAGQGFYEQYF	TGTGCCAGCAGCTTAGCGGGACAGGGGTTCTACGAGCAGTACTTC
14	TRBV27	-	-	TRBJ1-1	CASSSIGGLGGAFF	TGTGCCAGCAGCTCAATTGGGGGGTTGGGAGGAGCTTTCTTT
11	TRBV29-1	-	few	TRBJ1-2	CSVTELAGYTF	TGCAGCGTGACAGAATTAGCTGGCTACACCTTC
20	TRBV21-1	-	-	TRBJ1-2	CASSNFWGSRAGGHNYGYTF	TGTGCCAGCAGCAATTTTTGGGGGTCTAGGGCGGGGGGCCATAACTATGGCTACACCTTC
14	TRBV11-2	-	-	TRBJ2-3	CASSSLRFTDTQYF	TGTGCCAGCAGCTCACTCCGTTTCACAGATACGCAGTATTTT
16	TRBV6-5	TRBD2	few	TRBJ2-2	CASSWGLAGGTGELFF	TGTGCCAGCAGTTGGGGACTAGCGGGGGGGACCGGGGAGCTGTTTTTT
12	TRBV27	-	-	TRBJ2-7	CASRALPYEQYF	TGTGCCAGCAGGGCACTACCCTACGAGCAGTACTTC
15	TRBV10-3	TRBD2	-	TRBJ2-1	CAISESGTTINEQFF	TGTGCCATCAGTGAAAGTGGGACTACCATCAATGAGCAGTTCTTC
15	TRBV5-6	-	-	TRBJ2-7	CASSRREASSYEQYF	TGTGCCAGCAGCAGGCGAGAGGCCAGCTCCTACGAGCAGTACTTC
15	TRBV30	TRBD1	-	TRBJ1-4	CAWSGRQGANEKLFF	TGTGCCTGGAGTGGGCGACAGGGTGCTAATGAAAAACTGTTTTTT